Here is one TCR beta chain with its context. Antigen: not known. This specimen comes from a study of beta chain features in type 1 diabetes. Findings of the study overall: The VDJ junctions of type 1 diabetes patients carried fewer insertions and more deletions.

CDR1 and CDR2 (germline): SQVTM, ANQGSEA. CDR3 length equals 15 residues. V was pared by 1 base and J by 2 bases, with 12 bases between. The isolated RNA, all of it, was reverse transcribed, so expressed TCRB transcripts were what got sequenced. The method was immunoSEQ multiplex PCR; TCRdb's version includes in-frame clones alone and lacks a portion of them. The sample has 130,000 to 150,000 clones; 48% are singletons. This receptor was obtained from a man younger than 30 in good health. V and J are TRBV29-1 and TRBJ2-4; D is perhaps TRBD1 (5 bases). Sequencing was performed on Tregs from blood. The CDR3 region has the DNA TGCAGCGTTGAAGTTCACAGGCTCCCCAAAAACATTCAGTACTTC. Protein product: CSVEVHRLPKNIQYF.